The clone carrying this T cell receptor beta chain was picked up a small number of times. TCRdb re-derived calls from the RACE reads in MiXCR, one entry per CDR3 protein. The sample has 40,000 to 65,000 distinct CDR3 sequences, roughly 11% seen once; the top ten hold roughly 1.8%. This specimen comes from a study of human T cells and chemical hapten exposure. Time point defined: patch test 1, 2 weeks after DPC sensitization. Treatment of the sample: therapeutic diphenylcyclopropenone sensitization with weekly scalp DPC. Total RNA was isolated from whole blood that had not been fractionated. Germline CDR1 reads LGHNT; CDR2 reads FRNRAP. The CDR3 totals 14 residues. The ends were cut back, 6 bases at V and 7 bases at J, with 15 bases in the middle.

The receptor was derived from a woman aged 40-49 years with alopecia areata. Some clones in this sample may be carry-over from other donors' samples. The chain has TRBV12-5 and TRBJ2-2; D is possibly TRBD2 (6 bases). The sequencing used whole blood, collected in connection with sensitization to the hapten diphenylcyclopropenone (DPC). The CDR3 coding sequence is TGTGCTAGTGGCCCCTCCGGGGGAATCGGGGAGCTGTTTTTT. Its translation is CASGPSGGIGELFF.